The 14 T cell receptor beta chains given below trace back to one sample, sequenced in a study of post-analysis software for immune sequencing data. Findings and limits, study-wide: Patients carried roughly 5 TRBV segments more frequently than controls did, and TRBV5-6, TRBV5-1 and TRBV20-1 were among them.

No antigens are known for them. Included in the TCR beta cDNA libraries were unique molecular identifiers. TCRdb passed the PCR reads through MiXCR, listing each CDR3 protein once. Of hundreds of thousands of distinct CDR3 sequences in the sample, roughly 27% were seen once. Sequencing used blood. The receptors here all came from a girl between 10 and 17 years old with multiple sclerosis.

The chain recombines TRBV20-1 with TRBJ2-1; 11 bases fit TRBD2. This CDR3 spans 18 amino acids. V was clipped by 6 bases and J by 0 bases; unmatched bases: 13. Germline V gene lookup returns CDR1 DFQATT and CDR2 SNEGSKA (reference sequence). In DNA, the CDR3 is TGCAGTGCAGAGAGACTAGCGGGAAGAGTGAGCTCCTACAATGAGCAGTTCTTC. Translated: CSAERLAGRVSSYNEQFF.

This clonotype was counted only a few times. J is TRBJ2-6 and V is TRBV5-1; D is unresolved. Germline V gene data show CDR1 as SGHRS and CDR2 as YFSETQ. The CDR3 spans 19 residues. Trimming cost V 4 bases and J 2 bases, with 22 bases left between them. The CDR3 DNA is TGCGCCAGCAGCCCTGGTGGGGTCCCCAAAGGGACTGGGGCCAACGTCCTGACTTTC. It translates to CASSPGGVPKGTGANVLTF.

This clonotype was seen only a few times. V usage is TRBV7-2 and J usage is TRBJ2-7; 11 bases are a match to TRBD2. Germline V lookup: CDR1 SGHTA, CDR2 FQGNSA. The junction had 6 bases not matched to a gene; V was cut back by 5 bases and J by 3 bases. The CDR3 totals 15 residues. The CDR3 protein is CASSRGLAGDYEQYF. DNA of the CDR3: TGTGCCAGCAGCCGAGGACTAGCGGGTGACTACGAGCAGTACTTC.

This chain links TRBV20-1 with TRBJ2-1, with a weak D call TRBD2 (6 bases). Germline assignment: CDR1 DFQATT and CDR2 SNEGSKA (reference sequence). The CDR3 has 15 residues. V shed 6 bases and J shed 1 base, with 16 bases lying between them. The CDR3 loop is CSARRGLTSYNEQFF. For the CDR3, the DNA is TGCAGTGCCAGGAGGGGACTTACGTCCTACAATGAGCAGTTCTTC.

This clonotype was found a few times. The genes are TRBV20-1 and TRBJ1-5; 7 nucleotides agree with TRBD1. V was pared by 2 bases and J by 2 bases, with 15 bases of the junction left unmatched. Germline lookup yields CDR1 DFQATT and CDR2 SNEGSKA (reference sequence). This CDR3 region has 18 residues. CDR3 DNA: TGCAGTGCTAGACCCTACCCTGGACAGGCGGGGGGCAATCAGCCCCAGCATTTT. Protein product: CSARPYPGQAGGNQPQHF.

This chain links TRBV14 with TRBJ2-5; tentatively, D is TRBD2 (6 bases). The V end lost 2 bases, the J end lost 5 bases, and 15 bases lay between the germline ends. The germline V gene encodes CDR1 SGHDN and CDR2 FVKESK. The CDR3 runs 15 residues. The CDR3 bases are TGTGCCAGCAGCCAATTAACGGGGGTTTGGGAGACCCAGTACTTC. This translates into CASSQLTGVWETQYF.

This clonotype turned up a few times. J is TRBJ1-1 and V is TRBV6-5; maybe TRBD1 (5 bases). The CDR3 consists of 11 residues. CDR1 is MNHEY and CDR2 is SVGAGI in the germline V gene. The V end lost 6 bases, the J end lost 7 bases, and 9 bases lay between the germline ends. The CDR3 DNA reads TGTGCCAGCAGGAAAGGGGTTGAAGCTTTCTTT. It yields the protein CASRKGVEAFF.

The V and J genes are TRBV7-2 and TRBJ2-3, with 10 bases fitting TRBD2. CDR3 length: 13 amino acids. V lost 7 bases to trimming and J lost 8 bases; unmatched junction nucleotides: 6. Germline V CDR1 and CDR2: SGHTA, FQGNSA. DNA for the CDR3: TGTGCCAGCAAGCGGGAGGGCCTAGGTACGCAGTATTTT. As protein: CASKREGLGTQYF.

This clonotype was seen at least ten times. The chain's CDR3 is CSATGTTYEQYF. Here the CDR3 DNA reads TGCAGCGCGACGGGGACTACCTACGAGCAGTACTTC. The V gene is TRBV20-1, the J gene TRBJ2-7; 7 positions match TRBD2. The CDR3 contains 12 residues. The germline V gene encodes CDR1 DFQATT and CDR2 SNEGSKA (reference sequence).

In its sample, this clonotype was seen a few times. The chain joins TRBV28 to TRBJ2-4; a possible D gene is TRBD2 (6 bases). The germline V and J ends were trimmed by 6 bases and 1 base, with 16 bases remaining between them. This CDR3 region has 16 residues. CDR1 and CDR2 from the germline V gene are MDHEN and SYDVKM. The CDR3 protein is CASSPFLAGAKNIQYF. CDR3 sequence (DNA): TGTGCCAGCAGCCCCTTTTTGGCGGGGGCCAAAAACATTCAGTACTTC.

Remarks on this clonotype: At one of its ends the junction is not consistent with the germline gene, which may arise from a read error. J is TRBJ2-5 and V is TRBV11-2, with a possible D match to TRBD1 (5 bases). The length of the CDR3 is 15 residues. Per germline, CDR1 SGHAT and CDR2 FQNNGV. The CDR3 loop reads CASSPLTGFQETPYF. DNA for the CDR3: TGTGCCAGCAGCCCACTTACAGGTTTCCAAGAGACCCCGTACTTC.

The chain uses TRBV3-1 and TRBJ1-4; D ambiguous. This CDR3 is 18 amino acids long. Trimming removed 1 base at V and 0 bases at J, with 15 bases between. The germline V gene encodes CDR1 LGHDT and CDR2 YNNKEL (reference sequence). CDR3 nucleotides: TGTGCCAGCAGCCAAGCTCTCGGCCAGACCGCAACTAATGAAAAACTGTTTTTT. Translating gives CASSQALGQTATNEKLFF.

The CDR3 loop is CASSVGTDQETQYF. Here the CDR3 DNA reads TGTGCCAGCAGCGTTGGGACAGACCAAGAGACCCAGTACTTC. V and J are TRBV7-9 and TRBJ2-5, with 7 bases identical to TRBD1. Germline trimming cut 5 bases from V and 0 bases from J; bases unmatched to any gene: 3. The CDR3 runs to 14 residues. The V gene's germline CDR1 is SEHNR and CDR2 FQNEAQ (reference sequence). Drawing the rest from reference TRBV7-9 and TRBJ2-5, the complete variable domain is DTGVSQNPRHKITKRGQNVTFRCDPISEHNRLYWYRQTLGQGPEFLTYFQNEAQLEKSRLLSDRFSAERPKGSFSTLEIQRTEQGDSAMYLCASSVGTDQETQYFGPGTRLLVL.

This rearrangement joins TRBV10-3 to TRBJ2-3, with D tentatively TRBD1 or TRBD2 (5 bases each). Germline V gene lookup returns CDR1 ENHRY and CDR2 SYGVKD. The CDR3 extends over 13 amino acids. Trimming cost V 8 bases and J 2 bases, with 11 bases left between them. In DNA, the CDR3 is TGTGCCATCGGCCGGGGCTACACAGATACGCAGTATTTT. Protein product: CAIGRGYTDTQYF.